The 12 T cell receptor beta chains presented below share a single source sample, sequenced in a study of cytomegalovirus exposure and HLA in healthy donors (dated 2017 in TCRdb). The method behind the library was the immunoSEQ multiplex PCR assay. A mixture of 60 forward primers for TCR Vbeta segments and 13 reverse primers for TCR Jbeta segments was used in the multiplex PCR. TCRdb mirrors the immuneACCESS table, restricted to in-frame sequences. Some clones are absent from its copies; in checked studies, under half trace to an unresolved V gene, and the reason for the others is unknown. Across this sample there are over 150,000 clones, with roughly 80% seen only once. More than 0.75% of the sample rests with the top ten. The source material was PBMCs. The receptors come from a girl between 2 and 10 years old in good health and CMV-seropositive.

The chain uses TRBV10-3 and TRBJ2-7, with 7 bases matching TRBD2. CDR1 and CDR2 (germline): ENHRY, SYGVKD. Unmatched junction bases numbered 4, after V lost 0 bases and J lost 2 bases. CDR3 length equals 15 residues. Here the CDR3 reads CAISESKRGAYEQYF. For the CDR3, the DNA is TGTGCCATCAGTGAGTCGAAGCGGGGAGCCTACGAGCAGTACTTC.

Concerning this clone itself: At the DNA level, this CDR3 is encoded by other sequences in the same sample as well. The chain is built from TRBV5-1 and TRBJ2-5; 8 positions match TRBD1. This CDR3 region has 14 residues. The ends lost 0 bases at V and 4 bases at J; junction bases unmatched: 2. The germline CDR1 and CDR2 sequences are SGHRS and YFSETQ. This chain's CDR3 is CASSLGTGRETQYF. CDR3 coding DNA: TGCGCCAGCAGCTTGGGGACAGGGCGAGAGACCCAGTACTTC.

The genes are TRBV4-1 and TRBJ2-3; TRBD1 is a possible D gene (6 bases). Trimming pared 1 base from V and 7 bases from J, leaving 18 bases between. Per the germline V gene, CDR1 is MGHRA and CDR2 is YSYEKL. This CDR3 has 16 residues. The CDR3 reads CASSQVDRRQGNTQYF. As DNA, the CDR3 is TGCGCCAGCAGCCAAGTTGACAGGCGTCAAGGAAATACGCAGTATTTT.

This chain uses TRBV5-1 with TRBJ1-1, with D uncertain. Germline V gene data show CDR1 as SGHRS and CDR2 as YFSETQ. Trimming removed 0 bases from V and 4 bases from J, with 7 bases in between. The length of the CDR3 is 13 residues. The CDR3 sequence: CASSLGEPTEAFF. The CDR3 DNA sequence: TGCGCCAGCAGCTTGGGAGAACCCACTGAAGCTTTCTTT.

The V and J genes are TRBV5-1 and TRBJ2-2; D not certain. Germline V lookup: CDR1 SGHRS, CDR2 YFSETQ. Deletions cut 1 base from V and 7 bases from J, with 8 bases between. This CDR3 has 13 amino acids. The DNA of the CDR3 is TGCGCCAGCAGCTTGTCGAGTATCGGGGAGCTGTTTTTT. It is translated as CASSLSSIGELFF.

This clone was recorded a few times. J is TRBJ2-2 and V is TRBV30, with D tentatively TRBD2 (5 bases). There are 18 residues in the CDR3. Germline values: CDR1 GTSNPN, CDR2 SVGIG (reference sequence). Trimming stripped 2 bases from V and 6 bases from J, with 25 bases between. CDR3 in amino acids: CAWSPPRRRSTSAGELFF. The DNA for the CDR3 is TGTGCCTGGAGTCCCCCCCGTAGGAGGTCGACCTCGGCCGGGGAGCTGTTTTTT.

The rearrangement links TRBV19 to TRBJ1-2; D is possibly TRBD1 (6 bases). The V end was cut by 5 bases, the J end by 0 bases, with 10 bases between. CDR1 is LNHDA and CDR2 is SQIVND in the germline V gene (reference sequence). CDR3 length: 14 residues. The CDR3 DNA follows: TGTGCCAGTAGTCTAGGGACACCTAACTATGGCTACACCTTC. Its protein is CASSLGTPNYGYTF. Full variable domain (rest looked up from reference TRBV19 and TRBJ1-2): DGGITQSPKYLFRKEGQNVTLSCEQNLNHDAMYWYRQDPGQGLRLIYYSQIVNDFQKGDIAEGYSVSREKKESFPLTVTSAQKNPTAFYLCASSLGTPNYGYTFGSGTRLTVV.

This clone was observed a single time. The chain combines TRBV6-7 with TRBJ2-1; a weak D match, TRBD2 (5 bases). TRBV6-7 is marked as an open reading frame, function uncertain. The CDR3 sequence is 11 residues long. V was pared by 4 bases and J by 10 bases, with 8 bases between. The CDR3 here is CASSWRLEQFF. The CDR3 DNA reads as TGTGCCAGCAGTTGGCGACTAGAGCAGTTCTTC.

The chain is built from TRBV2 and TRBJ2-7; TRBD2 agrees at 8 bases. The V and J ends lost 8 bases and 4 bases, in that order; junction bases with no gene match: 10. This CDR3 has 14 amino acids. Germline V gene lookup returns CDR1 SNHLY and CDR2 FYNNEI. The CDR3 DNA is TGTGCCAGCTCGGGAGGGACTAGAAAGTACGAGCAGTACTTC. As protein: CASSGGTRKYEQYF.

This clone was detected once. The chain has TRBV9 and TRBJ2-5, with TRBD2 matching 7 bases. This CDR3 is 14 amino acids long. Germline CDR1 and CDR2: SGDLS and YYNGEE. V was clipped by 4 bases and J by 7 bases; unmatched bases: 10. Written as DNA, the CDR3 is TGTGCCAGCAGCTCCGAAGGACTAGAATTGACCCAGTACTTC. Translating it yields CASSSEGLELTQYF. Based on the CDR3 plus reference TRBV9 and TRBJ2-5, the full variable domain is DSGVTQTPKHLITATGQRVTLRCSPRSGDLSVYWYQQSLDQGLQFLIQYYNGEERAKGNILERFSAQQFPDLHSELNLSSLELGDSALYFCASSSEGLELTQYFGPGTRLLVL.

This clone was detected a few times. The chain has TRBV18 and TRBJ1-1; D is uncertain. Germline V gene lookup returns CDR1 KGHSH and CDR2 LQKENI. V lost 3 bases, J lost 1 base, and 9 bases lay in between. This CDR3 has 14 amino acids. The CDR3 DNA follows: TGTGCCAGCTCACCGGTACAGAAGAACACTGAAGCTTTCTTT. It specifies CASSPVQKNTEAFF.

The genes are TRBV5-1 and TRBJ2-6, with 10 bases aligning to TRBD2. Germline loops: CDR1 SGHRS, CDR2 YFSETQ. The V and J ends lost 4 bases and 0 bases, in that order; junction bases with no gene match: 16. This CDR3 has 21 residues. CDR3 nucleotides: TGCGCCAGCAGCGGGACTATTATAGCGGGAGGAGGATTCTCTGGGGCCAACGTCCTGACTTTC. It encodes CASSGTIIAGGGFSGANVLTF.